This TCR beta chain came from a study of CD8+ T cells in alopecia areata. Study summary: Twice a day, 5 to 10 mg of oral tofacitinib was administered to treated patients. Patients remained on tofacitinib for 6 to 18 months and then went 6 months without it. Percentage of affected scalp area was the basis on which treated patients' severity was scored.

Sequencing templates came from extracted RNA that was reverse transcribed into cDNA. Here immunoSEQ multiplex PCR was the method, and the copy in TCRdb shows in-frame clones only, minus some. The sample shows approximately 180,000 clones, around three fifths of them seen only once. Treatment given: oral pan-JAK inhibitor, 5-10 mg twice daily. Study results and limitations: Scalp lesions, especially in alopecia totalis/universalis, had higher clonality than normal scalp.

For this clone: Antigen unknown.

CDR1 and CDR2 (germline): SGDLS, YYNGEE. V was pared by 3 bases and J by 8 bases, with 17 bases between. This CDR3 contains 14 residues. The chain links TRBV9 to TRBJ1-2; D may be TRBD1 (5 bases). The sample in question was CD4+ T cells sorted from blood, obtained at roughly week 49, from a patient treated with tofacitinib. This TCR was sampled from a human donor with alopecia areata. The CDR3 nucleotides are TGTGCCAGCAGCGCCATCGGTGGGGGGAACGGCTACACCTTC. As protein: CASSAIGGGNGYTF.